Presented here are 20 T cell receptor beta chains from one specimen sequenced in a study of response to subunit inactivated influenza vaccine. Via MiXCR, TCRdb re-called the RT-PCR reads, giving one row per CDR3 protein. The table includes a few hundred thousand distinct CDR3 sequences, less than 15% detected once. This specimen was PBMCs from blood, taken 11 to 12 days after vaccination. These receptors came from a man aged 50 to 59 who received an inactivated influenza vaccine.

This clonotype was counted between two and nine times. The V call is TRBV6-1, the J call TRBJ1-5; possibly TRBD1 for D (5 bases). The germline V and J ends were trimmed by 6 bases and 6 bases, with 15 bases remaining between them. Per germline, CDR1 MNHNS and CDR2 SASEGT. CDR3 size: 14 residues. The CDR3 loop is CASSIGQGSQPQHF. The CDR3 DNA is TGTGCCAGCAGCATCGGCCAGGGAAGTCAGCCCCAGCATTTT.

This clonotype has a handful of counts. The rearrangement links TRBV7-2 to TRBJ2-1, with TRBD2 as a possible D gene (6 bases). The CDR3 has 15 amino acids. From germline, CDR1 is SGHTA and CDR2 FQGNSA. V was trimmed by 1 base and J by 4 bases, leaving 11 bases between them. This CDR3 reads CASSLGHGGYNEQFF. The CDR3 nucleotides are TGTGCCAGCAGCTTAGGCCATGGGGGGTACAATGAGCAGTTCTTC.

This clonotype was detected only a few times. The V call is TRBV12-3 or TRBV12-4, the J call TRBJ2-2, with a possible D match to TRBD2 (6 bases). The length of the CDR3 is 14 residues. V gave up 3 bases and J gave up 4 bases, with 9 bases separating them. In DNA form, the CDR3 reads TGTGCCAGCAGTTTTGAGACTAGCACCGGGGAGCTGTTTTTT. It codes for CASSFETSTGELFF.

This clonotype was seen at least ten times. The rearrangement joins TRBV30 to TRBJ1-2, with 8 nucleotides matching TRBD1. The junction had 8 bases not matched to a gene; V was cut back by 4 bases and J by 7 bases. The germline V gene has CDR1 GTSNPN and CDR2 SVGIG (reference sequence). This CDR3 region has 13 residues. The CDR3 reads CAWTQGARGGYTF. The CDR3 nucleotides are TGTGCCTGGACCCAGGGGGCCCGGGGTGGCTACACCTTC.

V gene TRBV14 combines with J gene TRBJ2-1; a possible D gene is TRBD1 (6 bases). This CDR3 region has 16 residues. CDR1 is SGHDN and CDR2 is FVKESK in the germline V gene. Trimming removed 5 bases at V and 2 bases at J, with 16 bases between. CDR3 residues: CASSALGQLTYNEQFF. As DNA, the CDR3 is TGTGCCAGCAGCGCCCTAGGACAGCTAACCTACAATGAGCAGTTCTTC.

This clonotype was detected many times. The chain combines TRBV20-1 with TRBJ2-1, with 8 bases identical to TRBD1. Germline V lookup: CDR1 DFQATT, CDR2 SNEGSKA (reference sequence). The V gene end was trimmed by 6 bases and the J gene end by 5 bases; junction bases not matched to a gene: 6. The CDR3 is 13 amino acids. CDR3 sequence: CSATPGGHNEQFF. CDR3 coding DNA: TGCAGTGCAACCCCAGGGGGCCACAATGAGCAGTTCTTC.

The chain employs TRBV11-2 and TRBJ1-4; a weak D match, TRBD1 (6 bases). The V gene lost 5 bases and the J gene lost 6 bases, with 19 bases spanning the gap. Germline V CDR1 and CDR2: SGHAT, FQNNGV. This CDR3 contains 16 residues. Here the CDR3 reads CASSQTSGGIHEKLFF. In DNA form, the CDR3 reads TGTGCCAGCAGCCAAACCTCTGGGGGCATTCATGAAAAACTGTTTTTT.

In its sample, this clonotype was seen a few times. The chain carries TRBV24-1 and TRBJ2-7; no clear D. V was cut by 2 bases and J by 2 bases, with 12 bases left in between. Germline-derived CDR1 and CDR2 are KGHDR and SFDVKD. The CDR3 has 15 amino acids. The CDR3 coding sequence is TGTGCCACCAGTGATTCCTGGGCTAGAACCTACGAGCAGTACTTC. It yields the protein CATSDSWARTYEQYF.

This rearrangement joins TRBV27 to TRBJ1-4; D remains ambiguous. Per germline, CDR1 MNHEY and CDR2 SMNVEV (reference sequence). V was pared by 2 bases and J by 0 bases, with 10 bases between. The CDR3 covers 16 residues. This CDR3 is CASSLSWVATNEKLFF. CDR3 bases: TGTGCCAGCAGTTTAAGTTGGGTTGCAACTAATGAAAAACTGTTTTTT.

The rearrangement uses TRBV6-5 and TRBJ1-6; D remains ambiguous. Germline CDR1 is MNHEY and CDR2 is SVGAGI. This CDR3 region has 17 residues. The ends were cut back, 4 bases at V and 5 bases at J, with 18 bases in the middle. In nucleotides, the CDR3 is TGTGCCAGCAGTTTTGGCCTGGGGAGCTCGGATAATTCACCCCTCCACTTT. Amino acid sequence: CASSFGLGSSDNSPLHF.

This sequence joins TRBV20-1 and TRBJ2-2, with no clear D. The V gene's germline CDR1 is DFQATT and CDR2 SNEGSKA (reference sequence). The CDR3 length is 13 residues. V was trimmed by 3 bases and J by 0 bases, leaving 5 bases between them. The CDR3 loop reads CSASRTNTGELFF. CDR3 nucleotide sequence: TGCAGTGCTAGTAGGACGAACACCGGGGAGCTGTTTTTT.

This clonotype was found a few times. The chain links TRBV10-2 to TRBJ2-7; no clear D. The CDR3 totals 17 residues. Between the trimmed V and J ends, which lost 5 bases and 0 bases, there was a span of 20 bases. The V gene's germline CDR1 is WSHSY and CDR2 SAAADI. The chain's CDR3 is CASSLGSDSASSYEQYF. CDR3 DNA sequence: TGCGCCAGCAGTCTAGGGTCTGATTCGGCAAGCTCCTACGAGCAGTACTTC.

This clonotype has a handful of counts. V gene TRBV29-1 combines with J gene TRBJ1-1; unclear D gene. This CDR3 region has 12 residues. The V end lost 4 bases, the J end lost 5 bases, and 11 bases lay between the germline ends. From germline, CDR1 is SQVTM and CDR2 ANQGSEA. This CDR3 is CSVGDGSTEAFF. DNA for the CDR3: TGCAGCGTTGGAGACGGGTCGACTGAAGCTTTCTTT.

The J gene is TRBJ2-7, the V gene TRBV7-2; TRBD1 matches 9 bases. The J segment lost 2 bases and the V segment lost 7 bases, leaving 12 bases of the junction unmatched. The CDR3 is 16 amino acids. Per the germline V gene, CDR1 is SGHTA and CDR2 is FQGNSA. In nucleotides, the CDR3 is TGTGCCAGCAAACTTCTTCCGGGGACAGGGACCTACGAGCAGTACTTC. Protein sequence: CASKLLPGTGTYEQYF.

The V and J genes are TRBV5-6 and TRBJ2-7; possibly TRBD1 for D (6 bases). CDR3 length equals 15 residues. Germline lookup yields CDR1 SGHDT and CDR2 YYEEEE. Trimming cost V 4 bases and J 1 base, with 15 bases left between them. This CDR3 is CASSLPGGQSYEQYF. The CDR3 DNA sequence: TGTGCCAGCAGCCTGCCTGGGGGCCAGTCCTACGAGCAGTACTTC.

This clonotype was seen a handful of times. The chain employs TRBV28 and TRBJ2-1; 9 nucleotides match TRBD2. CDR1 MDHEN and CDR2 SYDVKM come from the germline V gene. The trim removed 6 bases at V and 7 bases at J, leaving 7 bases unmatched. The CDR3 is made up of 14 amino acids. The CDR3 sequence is CASRPGLARNEQFF. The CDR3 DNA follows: TGTGCCAGCAGGCCGGGACTAGCACGAAATGAGCAGTTCTTC.

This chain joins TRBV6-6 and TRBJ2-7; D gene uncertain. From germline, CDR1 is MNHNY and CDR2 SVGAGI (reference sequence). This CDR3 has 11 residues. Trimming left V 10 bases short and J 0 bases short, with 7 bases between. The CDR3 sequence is CATAYSYEQYF. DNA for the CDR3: TGTGCCACCGCCTACTCCTACGAGCAGTACTTC.

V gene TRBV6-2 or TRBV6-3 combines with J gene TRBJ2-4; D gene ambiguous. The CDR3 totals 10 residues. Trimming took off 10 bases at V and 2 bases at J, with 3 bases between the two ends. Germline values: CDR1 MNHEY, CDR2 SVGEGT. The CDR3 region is CATPKNIQYF. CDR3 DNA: TGTGCCACACCCAAAAACATTCAGTACTTC.

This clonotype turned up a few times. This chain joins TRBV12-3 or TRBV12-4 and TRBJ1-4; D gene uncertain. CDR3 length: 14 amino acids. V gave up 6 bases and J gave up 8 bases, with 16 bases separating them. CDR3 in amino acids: CASRNRPDEEKLFF. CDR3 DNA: TGTGCCAGCAGAAATAGGCCAGATGAAGAAAAACTGTTTTTT.

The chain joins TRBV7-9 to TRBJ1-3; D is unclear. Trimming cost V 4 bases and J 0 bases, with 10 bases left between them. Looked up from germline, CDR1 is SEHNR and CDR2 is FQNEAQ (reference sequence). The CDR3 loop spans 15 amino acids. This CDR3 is CASSSARSSGNTIYF. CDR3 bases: TGTGCCAGCAGCTCGGCCAGAAGCTCTGGAAACACCATATATTTT.